The rows below give T cell receptor beta chains drawn from one sample of a study of identical twins. TCRdb processed the 5' RACE reads anew with MiXCR; each CDR3 protein has one entry. The table lists 450,000 or so distinct CDR3 sequences, 20% to 30% of them singletons. These data also featured in a second study, about T cells expressing NK-cell markers.

The sequenced sample was CD4+ T cells sorted from blood. The receptors shown here come from a young woman in good health. The CDR3 runs from the conserved cysteine through the conserved F or W. D genes are given only for firm matches. The size of a clone is reported for some rows only, either as once, few or many, or as a class for expanded clones.

clone size	V gene	J gene	D gene	CDR3 protein	CDR3 DNA
-	TRBV3-1	TRBJ2-7	-	CASSQGSGADEQYF	TGTGCCAGCAGCCAAGGTTCAGGGGCGGACGAGCAGTACTTC
few	TRBV10-3	TRBJ1-1	-	CATSVLGHLMNTEAFF	TGTGCCACGTCAGTGTTAGGACACCTCATGAACACTGAAGCTTTCTTT
few	TRBV12-3/TRBV12-4	TRBJ2-1	-	CASTQGGSSYNEQFF	TGTGCCAGTACACAGGGGGGGAGCTCCTACAATGAGCAGTTCTTC
few	TRBV7-9	TRBJ1-2	TRBD1	CASSSPFRDRPHGYTF	TGTGCCAGCAGCTCCCCCTTTAGGGACAGGCCACATGGCTACACCTTC
many	TRBV12-3/TRBV12-4	TRBJ2-2	TRBD1	CASSFTGGTGELFF	TGTGCCAGCAGTTTTACAGGGGGGACCGGGGAGCTGTTTTTT
-	TRBV30	TRBJ2-4	-	CAWSSGNIQYF	TGTGCCTGGAGTAGCGGGAACATTCAGTACTTC
-	TRBV20-1	TRBJ1-1	-	CSATSNRRNTEAFF	TGCAGTGCCACCTCGAACAGGAGAAACACTGAAGCTTTCTTT
-	TRBV20-1	TRBJ2-7	TRBD2	CSARWVAGVDEQYF	TGCAGTGCTAGGTGGGTAGCGGGAGTGGACGAGCAGTACTTC
-	TRBV9	TRBJ2-6	-	CASSVKGWSGANVLTF	TGTGCCAGCAGCGTAAAGGGGTGGTCTGGGGCCAACGTCCTGACTTTC
-	TRBV10-3	TRBJ2-7	TRBD2	CAISDSALAGSYEQYF	TGTGCCATCAGTGACTCAGCACTAGCGGGATCCTACGAGCAGTACTTC
-	TRBV7-2	TRBJ2-7	-	CASSPVGTQSLEQYF	TGTGCCAGCAGCCCCGTCGGGACTCAGTCCCTTGAGCAGTACTTC
-	TRBV5-4	TRBJ2-7	TRBD2	CASSERLAGGDEQYF	TGTGCCAGCAGCGAAAGACTAGCGGGAGGCGACGAGCAGTACTTC
few	TRBV5-6	TRBJ2-6	-	CASSGVGVGRGANVLTF	TGTGCCAGCTCGGGGGTTGGCGTCGGACGAGGGGCCAACGTCCTGACTTTC
few	TRBV21-1	TRBJ2-3	-	CATRDGFVDTQYF	TGTGCCACCCGTGACGGGTTTGTTGATACGCAGTATTTT
-	TRBV20-1	TRBJ1-1	-	CSARDPQGGTEAFF	TGCAGTGCTAGAGATCCCCAGGGTGGAACTGAAGCTTTCTTT
-	TRBV10-3	TRBJ2-1	TRBD2	CAISDGAGAGGNEQFF	TGTGCCATCAGTGACGGTGCGGGAGCGGGGGGAAATGAGCAGTTCTTC
-	TRBV20-1	TRBJ2-3	TRBD2	CSVSPLAGYTDTQYF	TGCAGTGTCTCTCCACTAGCGGGGTACACAGATACGCAGTATTTT
few	TRBV11-1	TRBJ2-5	-	CASNNGPMWETQYF	TGTGCCAGCAACAATGGCCCGATGTGGGAGACCCAGTACTTC
-	TRBV5-1	TRBJ2-5	-	CASSLGDRETQYF	TGCGCCAGCAGCTTGGGGGATAGGGAGACCCAGTACTTC
-	TRBV12-3/TRBV12-4	TRBJ2-2	-	CASRKTSRAGELFF	TGTGCCAGCAGGAAGACTAGTCGGGCCGGGGAGCTGTTTTTT
-	TRBV24-1	TRBJ2-1	-	CATYDLDKTGFSYNEQFF	TGTGCCACCTACGACCTCGACAAGACAGGTTTTTCCTACAATGAGCAGTTCTTC
few	TRBV4-3	TRBJ2-5	-	CASSQFQSETQYF	TGCGCCAGCAGCCAATTTCAGTCGGAGACCCAGTACTTC
-	TRBV12-3/TRBV12-4	TRBJ2-3	-	CASSLGQDLAGSRNTQYF	TGTGCCAGCAGTTTAGGGCAAGACCTCGCCGGGAGCCGGAATACGCAGTATTTT
-	TRBV9	TRBJ2-1	TRBD2	CASSGTSLGEQFF	TGTGCCAGCAGCGGGACTAGCTTGGGTGAGCAGTTCTTC
-	TRBV12-3/TRBV12-4	TRBJ2-3	-	CASSPGEGGQYF	TGTGCCAGCAGTCCCGGCGAGGGGGGGCAGTATTTT
few	TRBV29-1	TRBJ1-2	-	CSVGFGGGGYTF	TGCAGCGTTGGCTTCGGGGGAGGTGGCTACACCTTC
-	TRBV7-8	TRBJ1-2	-	CASSLEASNYGYTF	TGTGCCAGCAGCTTAGAGGCCAGCAACTATGGCTACACCTTC
-	TRBV29-1	TRBJ1-5	-	CSVIVHSNQPQHF	TGCAGCGTTATCGTACATAGCAATCAGCCCCAGCATTTT
-	TRBV20-1	TRBJ1-2	-	CSARLWMGGYTF	TGCAGTGCAAGACTCTGGATGGGCGGCTACACCTTC
-	TRBV3-1	TRBJ2-1	TRBD2	CASRLAGGFGDEQFF	TGTGCCAGCAGACTAGCGGGGGGGTTTGGGGATGAGCAGTTCTTC
few	TRBV10-3	TRBJ2-5	TRBD2	CAISDVAGSETQYF	TGTGCCATCAGTGACGTAGCGGGTTCGGAGACCCAGTACTTC
-	TRBV7-2	TRBJ2-5	-	CASSTSRRVTQYF	TGTGCCAGCAGCACCTCCAGACGGGTGACCCAGTACTTC
few	TRBV5-1	TRBJ1-1	-	CASSLQLLDTEAFF	TGCGCCAGCAGCTTGCAGCTGTTGGACACTGAAGCTTTCTTT
-	TRBV20-1	TRBJ2-3	TRBD2	CSARDMTSRDTQYF	TGCAGTGCTAGAGATATGACTAGCAGAGATACGCAGTATTTT
-	TRBV11-2	TRBJ2-7	TRBD2	CASSLSSGSRYEQYF	TGTGCCAGCAGCTTATCTAGCGGGAGTAGGTACGAGCAGTACTTC
few	TRBV11-2	TRBJ1-2	TRBD1	CASSLVGQGSFYGYTF	TGTGCCAGCAGCTTAGTCGGACAGGGCTCCTTCTATGGCTACACCTTC
few	TRBV29-1	TRBJ1-1	-	CSVALRSNTEAFF	TGCAGCGTTGCCCTCAGAAGCAACACTGAAGCTTTCTTT
few	TRBV7-3	TRBJ2-3	-	CASSKTITDTQYF	TGTGCCAGCAGCAAGACCATCACAGATACGCAGTATTTT
few	TRBV5-1	TRBJ1-2	-	CASSFGQGSDYGYTF	TGCGCCAGCAGCTTTGGTCAGGGATCAGACTATGGCTACACCTTC
-	TRBV12-3/TRBV12-4	TRBJ1-1	TRBD1	CASREGAKEAFF	TGTGCCAGCAGGGAGGGGGCCAAAGAAGCTTTCTTT
few	TRBV5-1	TRBJ2-4	-	CASSLLGIGKAENIQYF	TGCGCCAGCAGCTTGTTGGGCATAGGTAAAGCGGAGAACATTCAGTACTTC
-	TRBV20-1	TRBJ2-3	TRBD2	CSASGLAGEFPPDTQYF	TGCAGTGCTAGCGGACTAGCGGGGGAGTTTCCTCCAGATACGCAGTATTTT
-	TRBV12-3/TRBV12-4	TRBJ1-6	-	CASSYRDPGSPLHF	TGTGCCAGCAGTTACAGGGACCCCGGTTCACCCCTCCACTTT
few	TRBV3-1	TRBJ1-1	-	CASSQEIGRTPEAFF	TGTGCCAGCAGCCAAGAAATAGGGAGGACGCCTGAAGCTTTCTTT
few	TRBV2	TRBJ2-7	-	CASSELGAEEQYF	TGTGCCAGCAGTGAATTGGGGGCGGAAGAGCAGTACTTC
-	TRBV6-1	TRBJ2-7	TRBD2	CASSAPGLADYEQYF	TGTGCCAGCAGTGCCCCGGGACTAGCGGACTACGAGCAGTACTTC
few	TRBV25-1	TRBJ1-5	-	CASSPEGYRDNQPQHF	TGTGCCAGCAGTCCCGAGGGGTACAGGGACAATCAGCCCCAGCATTTT
-	TRBV12-3/TRBV12-4	TRBJ2-5	-	CASSSAPQGPQETQYF	TGTGCCAGCAGTTCCGCCCCACAGGGCCCCCAAGAGACCCAGTACTTC
-	TRBV27	TRBJ2-7	TRBD1	CASSLEQGRFPYYYEQYF	TGTGCCAGCAGTTTAGAACAGGGGAGATTCCCCTACTATTACGAGCAGTACTTC
few	TRBV29-1	TRBJ2-3	-	CSVLSGDTQYF	TGCAGCGTTTTGAGCGGGGATACGCAGTATTTT